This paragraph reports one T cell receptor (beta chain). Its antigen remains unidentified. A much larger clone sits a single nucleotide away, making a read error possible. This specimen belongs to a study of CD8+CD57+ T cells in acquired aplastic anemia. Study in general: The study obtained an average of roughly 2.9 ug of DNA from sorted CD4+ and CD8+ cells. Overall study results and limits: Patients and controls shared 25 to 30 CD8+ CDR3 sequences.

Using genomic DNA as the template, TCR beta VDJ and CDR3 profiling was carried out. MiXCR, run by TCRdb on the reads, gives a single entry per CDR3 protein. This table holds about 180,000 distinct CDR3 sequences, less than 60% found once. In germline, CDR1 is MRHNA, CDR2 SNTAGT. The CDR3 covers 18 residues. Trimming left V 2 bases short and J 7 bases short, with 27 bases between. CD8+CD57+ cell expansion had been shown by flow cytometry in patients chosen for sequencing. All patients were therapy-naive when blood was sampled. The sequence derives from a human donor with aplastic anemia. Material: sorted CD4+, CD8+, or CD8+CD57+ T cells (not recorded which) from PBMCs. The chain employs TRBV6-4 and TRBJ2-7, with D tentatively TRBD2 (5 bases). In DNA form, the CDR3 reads TGTGCCAGCAGTGACGGCGGGTCTGCTTTGTTCGGTGGGAATGAGCAGTACTTC. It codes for CASSDGGSALFGGNEQYF.